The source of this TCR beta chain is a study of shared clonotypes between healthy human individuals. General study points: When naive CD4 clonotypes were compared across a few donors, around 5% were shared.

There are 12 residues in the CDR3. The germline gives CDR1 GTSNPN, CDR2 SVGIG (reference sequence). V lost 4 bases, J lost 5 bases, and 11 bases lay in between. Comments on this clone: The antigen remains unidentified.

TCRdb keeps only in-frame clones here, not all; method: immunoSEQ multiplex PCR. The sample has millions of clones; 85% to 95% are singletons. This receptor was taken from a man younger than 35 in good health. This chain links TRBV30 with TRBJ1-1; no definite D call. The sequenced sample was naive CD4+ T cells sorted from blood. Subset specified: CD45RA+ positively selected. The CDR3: CAWMASFTEAFF. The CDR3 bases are TGTGCCTGGATGGCCAGTTTTACTGAAGCTTTCTTT.